Given below is one TCR beta chain in context. cDNA came from about 0.5 to 1 ug RNA primed by random hexamers. TCRdb itself ran the immunoSEQ multiplex PCR reads through MiXCR, one entry per CDR3 protein. The data show over 95,000 distinct CDR3 sequences, about 90% seen once. The source of the sample is a study of CD8 T cells in Susac syndrome. Negative magnetic isolation gave CD8+ and CD4+ cells; FACS enriched CD8+ TEMRA. This clonotype was sampled from a human donor in good health. Sequenced: CD4+ T cells from PBMCs.

CDR3 in DNA: TGTGCCAGCAGTCCCTCCAACTATGGCTACACCTTC. The encoded protein is CASSPSNYGYTF. The V gene is TRBV6-5, the J gene TRBJ1-2; D is unclear. The germline CDR1 and CDR2 sequences are MNHEY and SVGAGI. The CDR3 totals 12 residues. V was trimmed by 5 bases and J by 2 bases, leaving 6 bases between them.